These T cell receptor beta chains were read from a single sample in a study of spatial heterogeneity in lung cancer. One entry per CDR3 protein, called by TCRdb with MiXCR from the 5' RACE reads. The repertoire has fewer than 20,000 distinct CDR3 sequences, about 19% of them found once; the top ten carry about 14%. Sequencing used PBMCs, obtained at surgery. Every receptor here comes from a male donor with early-stage non-small cell lung cancer. Each CDR3 is given with its conserved first and last residue. A D gene is named only where the DNA matches it firmly. The size of a clone is reported for some rows only, either as once, few or many, or as a class for expanded clones.

v_gene	d_gene	abundance	len	j_gene	CDR3nt	CDR3aa
TRBV7-8	NA	many	14	TRBJ2-7	TGTGCCAGCAGCTTAAGTCGGATGGGAGTGGAGCAGTACTTC	CASSLSRMGVEQYF
TRBV21-1	NA	many	14	TRBJ2-3	TGTGCCAGCAGCAACCGGGACAGCACAGATACGCAGTATTTT	CASSNRDSTDTQYF
TRBV5-1	NA	NA	17	TRBJ2-6	TGCGCCAGCAGCTTGGGGGTTAGAAACTCTGGGGCCAACGTCCTGACTTTC	CASSLGVRNSGANVLTF
TRBV20-1	TRBD2	many	12	TRBJ2-3	TGCAGTGGACTAGCGGGTTCAGATACGCAGTATTTT	CSGLAGSDTQYF
TRBV5-5	TRBD2	many	16	TRBJ2-1	TGTGCCAGCAGCTTGAATACGCGCGGGGGTGCAAATGAGCAGTTCTTC	CASSLNTRGGANEQFF
TRBV6-1	NA	NA	13	TRBJ2-5	TGTGCCAGCAGACGTATGAATCGGGAGACCCAGTACTTC	CASRRMNRETQYF
TRBV5-4	NA	large	17	TRBJ2-2	TGTGCCAGCAGCTTGCTACAGACAGGAGGGAACACCGGGGAGCTGTTTTTT	CASSLLQTGGNTGELFF
TRBV7-8	NA	once	14	TRBJ2-1	TGTGCCAGCAGCCCCTTGGATTGGTACAATGAGCAGTTCTTC	CASSPLDWYNEQFF
TRBV5-1	NA	few	15	TRBJ2-6	TGCGCCAGCAGCTTGGGAGACTCTGGGGCCAACGTCCTGACTTTC	CASSLGDSGANVLTF
TRBV19	TRBD1	many	14	TRBJ1-1	TGTGCCAGTAGCCTACAGGGGAGGAACACTGAAGCTTTCTTT	CASSLQGRNTEAFF
TRBV27	NA	NA	12	TRBJ2-2	TGTGCCAGCAGTTTTCAGGGCGGGGAGCTGTTTTTT	CASSFQGGELFF
TRBV13	NA	NA	13	TRBJ1-1	TGTGCCAGCAGCTTAGGCACCGGGGCAAGGGCTTTCTTT	CASSLGTGARAFF
TRBV7-6	NA	few	16	TRBJ2-7	TGTGCCAGCAGCTTAGCGCCGGGGGCCAAAAGCCACGAGCAGTACTTC	CASSLAPGAKSHEQYF
TRBV29-1	NA	few	12	TRBJ2-1	TGCAGCTCCGCAGGGTTAAGCAATGAGCAGTTCTTC	CSSAGLSNEQFF
TRBV25-1	NA	few	14	TRBJ2-1	TGTGCCAGCAGTGAATGGCAGGGTTTTGCTGAGCAGTTCTTC	CASSEWQGFAEQFF
TRBV10-3	NA	medium-sized	13	TRBJ1-2	TGTGCCATCACCCCAGACATCAACTATGGCTACACCTTC	CAITPDINYGYTF
TRBV27	TRBD2	many	17	TRBJ2-1	TGTGCCAGCAGTTTATGGACTAGCGGGGGGAATGGGAATGAGCAGTTCTTC	CASSLWTSGGNGNEQFF
TRBV3-1	NA	many	17	TRBJ2-2	TGTGCCAGCAGCGTTGTAAGCGGGACAGCGAACACCGGGGAGCTGTTTTTT	CASSVVSGTANTGELFF
TRBV30	NA	NA	13	TRBJ2-7	TGTGCCTGGAATGGGGGGGGCCGGAGCGAGCAGTACTTC	CAWNGGGRSEQYF
TRBV5-1	NA	NA	15	TRBJ2-7	TGCGCCAGCAGCTTGGTAGGGACACGGAATTACGAGCAGTACTTC	CASSLVGTRNYEQYF
TRBV24-1	TRBD1	many	15	TRBJ2-7	TGTGCCACCACTCTACCGGGACAGTCCACCTACGAGCAGTACTTC	CATTLPGQSTYEQYF
TRBV7-6	NA	NA	14	TRBJ2-7	TGTGCCAGCAGCTTGGGGGGCGGATCCTACGAGCAGTACTTC	CASSLGGGSYEQYF
TRBV4-2	NA	few	15	TRBJ2-2	TGTGCCAGCAGCCAAGAGATAGTTAGCACCGGGGAGCTGTTTTTT	CASSQEIVSTGELFF
TRBV19	NA	medium-sized	13	TRBJ1-1	TGTGCCAGTAGTATCGGGAGAAACACTGAAGCTTTCTTT	CASSIGRNTEAFF
TRBV30	NA	many	12	TRBJ2-1	TGTGCCTGGAGTGTACGAGGAAATGAGCAGTTCTTC	CAWSVRGNEQFF
TRBV15	NA	few	14	TRBJ1-1	TGTGCCACCATACAGGGCAAGATGAACACTGAAGCTTTCTTT	CATIQGKMNTEAFF
TRBV5-6	NA	NA	14	TRBJ2-5	TGTGCCAGCAGCTTGGGACTACCGCAAGAGACCCAGTACTTC	CASSLGLPQETQYF
TRBV6-6	NA	few	15	TRBJ1-4	TGTGCCAGCAGTTATCTGGGGGAACCCAATGAAAAACTGTTTTTT	CASSYLGEPNEKLFF
TRBV12-3/TRBV12-4	TRBD2	many	14	TRBJ2-5	TGTGCCAGCAGAATAGCGGGGGGCGGGGAGACCCAGTACTTC	CASRIAGGGETQYF
TRBV7-8	TRBD2	NA	16	TRBJ2-5	TGTGCCAGCAGCCCCTGGACTAGCGGGGAACAAGAGACCCAGTACTTC	CASSPWTSGEQETQYF
TRBV3-1	NA	once	12	TRBJ2-1	TGTGCCAGCAGCCAAGGTGTCGATGAGCAGTTCTTC	CASSQGVDEQFF
TRBV7-3	NA	medium-sized	14	TRBJ2-5	TGTGCCAGCAGCTTAACTGACATGAGTGAGACCCAGTACTTC	CASSLTDMSETQYF
TRBV11-2	TRBD2	many	16	TRBJ2-3	TGTGCCAGCAGCCCCCAACTAGCGGGGGGCACAGATACGCAGTATTTT	CASSPQLAGGTDTQYF
TRBV27	TRBD1	once	16	TRBJ1-1	TGTGCCAGCAGCCCGCGGACAGGGAGGGGGAACACTGAAGCTTTCTTT	CASSPRTGRGNTEAFF
TRBV20-1	TRBD1	many	14	TRBJ2-1	TGCAGTGCGCAATCGGGACAGGGGTCCAATGAGCAGTTCTTC	CSAQSGQGSNEQFF
TRBV6-1	NA	many	14	TRBJ2-5	TGTGCCAGCAGTGAAGCCCAGAGGGTTGGGACCCAGTACTTC	CASSEAQRVGTQYF
TRBV3-1	NA	medium-sized	16	TRBJ1-6	TGTGCCAGCAGCCAAGAATCGGGGCCCCTTAATTCACCCCTCCACTTT	CASSQESGPLNSPLHF
TRBV7-3	TRBD1	few	13	TRBJ2-1	TGTGCCAGCAGCCCTACAGGGGACAATGAGCAGTTCTTC	CASSPTGDNEQFF
TRBV7-9	NA	few	15	TRBJ1-1	TGTGCCAGCAGCTTCAAGGGATCTAAGAACACTGAAGCTTTCTTT	CASSFKGSKNTEAFF
TRBV27	TRBD1	many	13	TRBJ2-7	TGTGCCAGCGGGACAGAGACTTCCTACGAGCAGTACTTC	CASGTETSYEQYF
TRBV7-9	NA	NA	14	TRBJ1-2	TGTGCCAGCAGCCGTTGGGACGAAGCCTATGGCTACACCTTC	CASSRWDEAYGYTF
TRBV3-1	TRBD2	many	17	TRBJ2-1	TGTGCCAGCAGCATGGTAGTAGCGGGGGGCCTAGGTAATGAGCAGTTCTTC	CASSMVVAGGLGNEQFF
TRBV3-1	TRBD2	few	16	TRBJ2-5	TGTGCCAGCAGCCCCACGGTAGCTAGCGGGCAAGAGACCCAGTACTTC	CASSPTVASGQETQYF
TRBV7-2	NA	many	13	TRBJ2-1	TGTGCCAGCAGCTTAGTAAGCAGGAATGAGCAGTTCTTC	CASSLVSRNEQFF
TRBV29-1	TRBD1	few	13	TRBJ1-4	TGCAGCGTTACCGGGACAGATAATGAAAAACTGTTTTTT	CSVTGTDNEKLFF
TRBV7-9	TRBD2	NA	20	TRBJ2-2	TGTGCCAGCAGCTCATTACCGGGACTAGCGGGGCGCTCGAACACCGGGGAGCTGTTTTTT	CASSSLPGLAGRSNTGELFF
TRBV24-1	NA	many	16	TRBJ2-3	TGTGCCACCAGTGATAGCCCGGGACTGGGAGGAGATACGCAGTATTTT	CATSDSPGLGGDTQYF
TRBV2	TRBD1	NA	15	TRBJ1-5	TGTGCCAGCAGTGAAGGGACAGGGGGCTATCAGCCCCAGCATTTT	CASSEGTGGYQPQHF
TRBV5-1	NA	once	15	TRBJ2-3	TGCGCCAGCAGCTTGGATGAGCAAAGCACAGATACGCAGTATTTT	CASSLDEQSTDTQYF
TRBV9	NA	medium-sized	12	TRBJ1-1	TGTGCCAGCAGCCCTTTGCTGACTGAAGCTTTCTTT	CASSPLLTEAFF
TRBV19	NA	NA	14	TRBJ1-5	TGTGCCAGTAGTATAGCCGGTGGGAATCAGCCCCAGCATTTT	CASSIAGGNQPQHF
TRBV5-1	TRBD1	many	13	TRBJ1-2	TGCGCCAGCAGACCACAGGGGGCGGAGGGCTACACCTTC	CASRPQGAEGYTF
TRBV11-3	TRBD2	few	17	TRBJ2-1	TGTGCCAGCAGCTTAGATCGACTAGCGGGGGCCGGGGGTGAGCAGTTCTTC	CASSLDRLAGAGGEQFF
TRBV29-1	NA	many	12	TRBJ2-1	TGCAGCGTTGGAAGAGGCAATGGTGAGCAGTTCTTC	CSVGRGNGEQFF
TRBV7-9	NA	many	15	TRBJ2-2	TGTGCCAGCAGCCCGGCAGGGAGAAACACCGGGGAGCTGTTTTTT	CASSPAGRNTGELFF
TRBV7-9	NA	many	16	TRBJ1-2	TGTGCCAGCAGCCAACAAGCCGGACAGATCTCCTATGGCTACACCTTC	CASSQQAGQISYGYTF